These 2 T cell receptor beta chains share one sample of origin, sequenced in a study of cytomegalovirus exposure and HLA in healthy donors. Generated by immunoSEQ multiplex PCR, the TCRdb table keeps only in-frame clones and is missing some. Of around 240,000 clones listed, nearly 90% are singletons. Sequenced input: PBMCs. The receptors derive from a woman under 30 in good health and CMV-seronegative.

CDR3 residues: CASSQEGVWGTQETQYF. The CDR3 nucleotides read TGCGCCAGCAGCCAAGAGGGTGTGTGGGGGACACAAGAGACCCAGTACTTC. The chain uses TRBV4-3 and TRBJ2-5; the D gene is possibly TRBD1 (6 bases). Trimming removed 0 bases at V and 2 bases at J, with 16 bases between. The CDR3 sequence is 17 residues long. Germline lookup yields CDR1 LGHNA and CDR2 YSLEER.

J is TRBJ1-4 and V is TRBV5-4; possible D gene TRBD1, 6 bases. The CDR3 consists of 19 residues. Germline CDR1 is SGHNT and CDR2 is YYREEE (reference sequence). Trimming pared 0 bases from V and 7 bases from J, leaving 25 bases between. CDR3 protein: CASSLVGAKGSEASEKLFF. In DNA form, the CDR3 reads TGTGCCAGCAGCTTGGTGGGGGCGAAGGGAAGCGAGGCCTCTGAAAAACTGTTTTTT. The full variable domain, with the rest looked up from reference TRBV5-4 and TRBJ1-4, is ETGVTQSPTHLIKTRGQQVTLRCSSQSGHNTVSWYQQALGQGPQFIFQYYREEENGRGNFPPRFSGLQFPNYSSELNVNALELDDSALYLCASSLVGAKGSEASEKLFFGSGTQLSVL.